The present T cell receptor (beta chain) was sequenced within a study of radiotherapy plus CTLA-4 blockade in lung cancer. V was clipped by 2 bases and J by 10 bases; unmatched bases: 6. The CDR3 totals 15 residues. The germline V gene has CDR1 SGHNT and CDR2 YYREEE (reference sequence). For this clone: Its specificity is unknown.

Study-level points and caveats: After radiotherapy and ipilimumab, tumor-derived clones expanded in peripheral blood. Reportedly, early blood T cell clone dynamics best predicted response, with interferon-beta.

Sequencing used immunoSEQ multiplex PCR; TCRdb keeps in-frame clones, though not all of them. The data contain 35,000 to 55,000 clones, roughly 80% of them singletons. Patients in the study, people with chemo-refractory metastatic non-small-cell lung cancer, received focal radiation plus ipilimumab CTLA-4 blockade. The chain combines TRBV5-4 with TRBJ2-1; 13 nucleotides match TRBD2. This sample comprised peripheral blood, obtained from a patient treated with radiotherapy plus ipilimumab. The receptor comes from a human donor with non-small cell lung cancer whose response to radiotherapy plus ipilimumab could not be evaluated. The CDR3 DNA follows: TGTGCCAGCAGCTTTCGGACTAGCGGGAGCTTGGAGCAGTTCTTC. This gives the protein CASSFRTSGSLEQFF.